The 7 T cell receptor beta chains reported below all come from one sample, sequenced in a study of CD8 T cells in Susac syndrome. An input of about 0.5 to 1 ug of RNA was subjected to reverse transcription using random hexamers. One entry per CDR3 protein results from TCRdb running MiXCR on the immunoSEQ multiplex PCR reads. Among hundreds of thousands of distinct CDR3 sequences listed, nearly 97% were seen once. Sequenced input: CD4+ T cells from PBMCs. All receptors come from a human donor with multiple sclerosis.

V is TRBV20-1 and J is TRBJ2-1; 7 bases line up with TRBD2. The germline gives CDR1 DFQATT, CDR2 SNEGSKA (reference sequence). The CDR3 spans 14 residues. Losses at the gene ends were 6 bases for V and 10 bases for J; bases not matched to a gene: 15. This chain's CDR3 is CSAPVPGLIGEQFF. As DNA, the CDR3 is TGCAGTGCCCCCGTACCGGGACTAATAGGGGAGCAGTTCTTC.

This clonotype was found once. The CDR3 sequence: CASSFQVTGVSPLHF. The CDR3 DNA sequence: TGTGCCAGCAGTTTTCAGGTGACCGGGGTATCACCCCTCCACTTT. The chain has TRBV12-3 or TRBV12-4 and TRBJ1-6; the D is unclear. The V gene lost 3 bases and the J gene lost 10 bases, with 16 bases spanning the gap. This CDR3 has 15 residues.

This chain links TRBV11-2 with TRBJ1-1; D uncertain. The germline V gene encodes CDR1 SGHAT and CDR2 FQNNGV. With 3 bases removed from V and 1 base from J, the gap between germline ends came to 9 bases. This CDR3 region has 14 residues. CDR3 loop: CASSLPKSNTEAFF. The CDR3 nucleotides are TGTGCCAGCAGCTTGCCTAAATCGAACACTGAAGCTTTCTTT.

The rearrangement links TRBV27 to TRBJ1-1; the D is unclear. CDR1 is MNHEY, CDR2 SMNVEV, per germline (reference sequence). V was clipped by 5 bases and J by 0 bases, with 7 bases between them. This CDR3 has 13 residues. The CDR3 loop is CASSLTMNTEAFF. CDR3 DNA sequence: TGTGCCAGCAGTCTGACGATGAACACTGAAGCTTTCTTT.

This clonotype was seen a single time. The rearrangement links TRBV29-1 to TRBJ2-5; the match to TRBD1 covers 10 bases. The length of the CDR3 is 14 residues. J was trimmed by 6 bases and V by 1 base; bases with no gene match: 5. The germline V gene has CDR1 SQVTM and CDR2 ANQGSEA. DNA of the CDR3: TGCAGCGTTGAAGGGGGACAGGGGATAAAGACCCAGTACTTC. This gives the protein CSVEGGQGIKTQYF.

V is TRBV29-1 and J is TRBJ2-5, with TRBD2 matching 7 bases. Germline V CDR1 and CDR2: SQVTM, ANQGSEA. The CDR3 length is 12 residues. The ends lost 5 bases at V and 5 bases at J; junction bases unmatched: 5. CDR3 sequence reads: CSVQSGDETQYF. The CDR3 nucleotides read TGCAGCGTTCAAAGCGGGGATGAGACCCAGTACTTC.

The V gene is TRBV29-1, the J gene TRBJ1-2, with 8 bases aligning to TRBD1. The CDR3 runs 13 residues. V dropped 6 bases and J dropped 8; count of bases not matched to a gene: 11. From germline, CDR1 is SQVTM and CDR2 ANQGSEA. For the CDR3, the DNA is TGCAGCGTGGGAATTCAGGGGGCTGGCGGCTACACCTTC. Translation gives CSVGIQGAGGYTF.